This T cell receptor (beta chain) was identified in a study of blood T cells in healthy people across ages. A second PCR of about 7 to 12 cycles used a sample-barcoded 5' primer and a J-beta primer mix. TCRdb reprocessed the 5' RACE reads via MiXCR and lists one record per CDR3 protein. The sample has nearly 1 million distinct CDR3 sequences; 51% are singletons. A remark on this clonotype: What it recognizes is unknown.

Study-wide results and caveats: Per million T cells, the diversity of TCR beta decreased roughly linearly as age advanced.

Per germline, CDR1 LGHNA and CDR2 YSLEER. The CDR3 contains 18 residues. J was trimmed by 4 bases and V by 2 bases; bases with no gene match: 11. The sequenced sample consisted of blood. The sequence was obtained from a woman aged 55 to 70 in good health. The chain links TRBV4-3 to TRBJ2-1, with TRBD2 matching over 10 bases. This CDR3 is CASSQLAGVEVQYNEQFF. The CDR3, as DNA: TGCGCCAGCAGCCAACTAGCGGGAGTTGAGGTTCAGTACAATGAGCAGTTCTTC.